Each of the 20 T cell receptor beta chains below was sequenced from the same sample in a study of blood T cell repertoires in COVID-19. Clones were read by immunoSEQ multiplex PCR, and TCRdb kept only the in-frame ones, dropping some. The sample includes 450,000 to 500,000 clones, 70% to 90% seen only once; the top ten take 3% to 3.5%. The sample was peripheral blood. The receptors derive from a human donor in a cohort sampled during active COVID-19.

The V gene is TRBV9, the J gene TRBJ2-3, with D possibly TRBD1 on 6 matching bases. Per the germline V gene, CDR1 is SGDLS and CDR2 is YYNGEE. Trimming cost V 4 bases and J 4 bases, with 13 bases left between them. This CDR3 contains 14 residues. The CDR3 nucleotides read TGTGCCAGCAGCTCCCGGACAGTCCCAGATACGCAGTATTTT. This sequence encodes CASSSRTVPDTQYF.

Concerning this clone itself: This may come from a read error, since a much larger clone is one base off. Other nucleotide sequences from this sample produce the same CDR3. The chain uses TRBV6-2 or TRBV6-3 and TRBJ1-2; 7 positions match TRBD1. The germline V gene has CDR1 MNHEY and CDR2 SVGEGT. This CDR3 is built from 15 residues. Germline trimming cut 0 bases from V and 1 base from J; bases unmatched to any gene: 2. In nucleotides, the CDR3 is TGTGCCAGCAGTTACTCCAGACAGGGTAACTATGGCTACACCTTC. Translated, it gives CASSYSRQGNYGYTF.

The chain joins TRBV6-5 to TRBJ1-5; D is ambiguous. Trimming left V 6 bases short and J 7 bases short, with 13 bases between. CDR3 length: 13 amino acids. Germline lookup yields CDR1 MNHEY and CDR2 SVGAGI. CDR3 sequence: CASSPGSSQPQHF. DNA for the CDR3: TGTGCCAGCAGCCCAGGCTCAAGCCAGCCCCAGCATTTT.

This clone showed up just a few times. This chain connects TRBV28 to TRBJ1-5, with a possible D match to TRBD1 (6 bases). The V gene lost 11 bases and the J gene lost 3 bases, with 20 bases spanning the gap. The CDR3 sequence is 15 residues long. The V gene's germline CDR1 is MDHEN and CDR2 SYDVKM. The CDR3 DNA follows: TGTGCCGGGGGCCGGGACGGTGGTCTCAATCAGCCCCAGCATTTT. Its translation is CAGGRDGGLNQPQHF.

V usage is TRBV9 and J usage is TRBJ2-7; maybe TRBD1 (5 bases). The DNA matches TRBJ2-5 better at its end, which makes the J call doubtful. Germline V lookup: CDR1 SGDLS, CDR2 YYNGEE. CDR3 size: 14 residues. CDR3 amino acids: CASSEAPEGATQYF. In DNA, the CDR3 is TGTGCCAGCAGCGAAGCCCCCGAAGGGGCGACCCAGTACTTC.

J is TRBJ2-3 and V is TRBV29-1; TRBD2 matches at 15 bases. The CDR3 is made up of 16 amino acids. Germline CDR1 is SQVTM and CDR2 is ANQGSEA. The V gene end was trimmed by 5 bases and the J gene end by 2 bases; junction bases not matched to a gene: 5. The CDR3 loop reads CSVTGTSGGITDTQYF. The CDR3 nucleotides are TGCAGCGTTACCGGGACTAGCGGGGGGATCACAGATACGCAGTATTTT.

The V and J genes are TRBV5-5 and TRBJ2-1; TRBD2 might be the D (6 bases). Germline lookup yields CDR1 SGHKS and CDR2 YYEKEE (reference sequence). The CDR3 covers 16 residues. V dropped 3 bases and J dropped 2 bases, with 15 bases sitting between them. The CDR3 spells CASSSYLAFAYNEQFF. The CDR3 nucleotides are TGTGCCAGCAGCTCGTATCTAGCGTTTGCCTACAATGAGCAGTTCTTC.

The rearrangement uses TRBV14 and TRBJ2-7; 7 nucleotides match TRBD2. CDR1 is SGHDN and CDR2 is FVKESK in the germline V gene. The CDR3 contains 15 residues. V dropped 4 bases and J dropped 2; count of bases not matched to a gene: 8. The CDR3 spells CASSLGYGGTYEQYF. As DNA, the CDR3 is TGTGCCAGCAGCCTAGGGTACGGGGGGACCTACGAGCAGTACTTC.

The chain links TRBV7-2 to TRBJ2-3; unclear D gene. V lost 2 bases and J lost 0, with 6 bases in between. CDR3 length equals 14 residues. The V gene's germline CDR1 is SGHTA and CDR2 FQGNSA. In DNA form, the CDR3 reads TGTGCCAGCAGCTTAAGAGCTAGCACAGATACGCAGTATTTT. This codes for CASSLRASTDTQYF.

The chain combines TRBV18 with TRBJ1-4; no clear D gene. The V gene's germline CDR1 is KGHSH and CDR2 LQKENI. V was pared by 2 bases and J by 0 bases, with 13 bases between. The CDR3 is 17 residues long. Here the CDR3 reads CASSPTASTATNEKLFF. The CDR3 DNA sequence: TGTGCCAGCTCACCAACCGCGTCTACGGCAACTAATGAAAAACTGTTTTTT.

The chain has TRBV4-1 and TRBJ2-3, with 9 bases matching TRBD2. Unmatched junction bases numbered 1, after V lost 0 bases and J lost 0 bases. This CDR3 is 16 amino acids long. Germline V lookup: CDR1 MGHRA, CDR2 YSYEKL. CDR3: CASSQDLAGSTDTQYF. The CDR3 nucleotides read TGCGCCAGCAGCCAAGATCTAGCGGGAAGCACAGATACGCAGTATTTT.

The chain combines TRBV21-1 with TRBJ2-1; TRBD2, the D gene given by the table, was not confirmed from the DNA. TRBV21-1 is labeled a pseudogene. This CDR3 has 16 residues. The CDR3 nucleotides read TGTGCCAGCAGCAGAGAACCGGGACTAGCTAGTAATGAGCAGTTCTTC. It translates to CASSREPGLASNEQFF.

The CDR3 DNA reads as TGCGCCAGCAGCCATAGGACAGGGTCCTACGAGCAGTACTTC. Its translation is CASSHRTGSYEQYF. This rearrangement joins TRBV4-3 to TRBJ2-7; 8 bases fit TRBD1. V shed 3 bases and J 1 base; nucleotides not matched to a gene: 2. Germline V lookup: CDR1 LGHNA, CDR2 YSLEER. The length of the CDR3 is 14 residues.

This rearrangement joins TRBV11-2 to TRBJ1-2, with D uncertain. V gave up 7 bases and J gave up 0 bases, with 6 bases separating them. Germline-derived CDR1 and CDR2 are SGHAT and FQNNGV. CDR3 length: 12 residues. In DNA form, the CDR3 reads TGTGCCAGCACCTCGGCTAACTATGGCTACACCTTC. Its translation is CASTSANYGYTF.

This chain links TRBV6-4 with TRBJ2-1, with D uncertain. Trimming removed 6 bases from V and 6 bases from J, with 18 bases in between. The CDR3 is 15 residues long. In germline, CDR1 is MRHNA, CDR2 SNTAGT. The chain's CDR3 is CASSPSFERSNEQFF. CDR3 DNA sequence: TGTGCCAGCAGCCCCTCCTTCGAGAGGAGCAATGAGCAGTTCTTC.

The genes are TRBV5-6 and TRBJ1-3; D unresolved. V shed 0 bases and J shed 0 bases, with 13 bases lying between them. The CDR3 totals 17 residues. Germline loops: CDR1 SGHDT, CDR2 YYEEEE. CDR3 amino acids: CASSLDLQRSSGNTIYF. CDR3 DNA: TGTGCCAGCAGCTTGGATCTACAGCGGAGCTCTGGAAACACCATATATTTT.

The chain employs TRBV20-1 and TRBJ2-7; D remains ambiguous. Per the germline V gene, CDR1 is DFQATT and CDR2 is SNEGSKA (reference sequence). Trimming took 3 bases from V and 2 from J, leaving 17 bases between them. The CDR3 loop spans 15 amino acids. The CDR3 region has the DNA TGCAGTGCTAGTGATCGACGGAGTACTACCTACGAGCAGTACTTC. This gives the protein CSASDRRSTTYEQYF.

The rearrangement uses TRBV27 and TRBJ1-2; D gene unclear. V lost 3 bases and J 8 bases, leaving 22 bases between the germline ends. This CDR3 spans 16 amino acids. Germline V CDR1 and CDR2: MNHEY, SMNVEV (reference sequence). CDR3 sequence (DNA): TGTGCCAGCAGTTTTAGGGAAAGGGATCTGTGGAGGGGCTACACCTTC. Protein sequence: CASSFRERDLWRGYTF.

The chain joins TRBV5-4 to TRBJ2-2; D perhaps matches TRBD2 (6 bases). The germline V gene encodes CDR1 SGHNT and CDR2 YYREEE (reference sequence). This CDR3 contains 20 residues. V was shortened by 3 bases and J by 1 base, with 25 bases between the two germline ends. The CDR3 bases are TGTGCCAGCAGCTCCCTATCGTCTTATGGCGGGACTCTGAACACCGGGGAGCTGTTTTTT. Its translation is CASSSLSSYGGTLNTGELFF.

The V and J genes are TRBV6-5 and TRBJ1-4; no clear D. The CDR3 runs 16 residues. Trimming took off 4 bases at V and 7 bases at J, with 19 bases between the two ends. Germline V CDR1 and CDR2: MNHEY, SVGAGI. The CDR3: CASSSGPTREGEKLFF. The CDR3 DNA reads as TGTGCCAGCAGTTCGGGTCCGACGAGGGAGGGTGAAAAACTGTTTTTT.